These 25 T cell receptor beta chains were sequenced from one sample in a study of T cell clones after liver transplantation. Sequencing was performed with immunoSEQ multiplex PCR; in TCRdb, only in-frame clones are kept and a portion is missing. The repertoire holds fewer than 85,000 clones, with around 78% as singletons. The material was CD4+ T cells from blood, obtained at the 22-month timepoint. The origin of the receptors is a human patient who received a liver transplant. Some T cells may have come from the graft donor.

The gene calls are TRBV9 and TRBJ2-7; 9 bases are shared with TRBD1. CDR1 SGDLS and CDR2 YYNGEE come from the germline V gene. Trimming at V came to 3 bases and at J to 2 bases, leaving 9 bases not matched to a gene. There are 16 residues in the CDR3. DNA for the CDR3: TGTGCCAGCAGCGCCTCCGGGACAGGGCCGCCCTACGAGCAGTACTTC. Protein sequence: CASSASGTGPPYEQYF.

The genes are TRBV11-2 and TRBJ1-1, with TRBD1 as a possible D gene (5 bases). From germline, CDR1 is SGHAT and CDR2 FQNNGV. The CDR3 sequence is 14 residues long. The germline V and J ends were trimmed by 3 bases and 6 bases, with 14 bases remaining between them. CDR3: CASSLRTAGAEAFF. The CDR3 region has the DNA TGTGCCAGCAGCTTGAGGACCGCGGGGGCTGAAGCTTTCTTT.

The genes are TRBV6-6 and TRBJ1-3; TRBD1 agrees at 9 bases. The CDR3 loop spans 15 amino acids. V shed 4 bases, J shed 6 bases, and the junction held 7 bases outside the gene matches. Looked up from germline, CDR1 is MNHNY and CDR2 is SVGAGI (reference sequence). CDR3: CASSLTGGPENTIYF. CDR3 sequence (DNA): TGTGCCAGCAGTTTGACAGGGGGGCCCGAAAACACCATATATTTT.

The rearrangement joins TRBV18 to TRBJ2-7, with D perhaps matching TRBD2 (6 bases). The CDR3 is made up of 14 amino acids. V was pared by 3 bases and J by 7 bases, with 16 bases between. The germline V gene encodes CDR1 KGHSH and CDR2 LQKENI. CDR3 sequence reads: CASSPGLTGGEQYF. Here the CDR3 DNA reads TGTGCCAGCTCACCGGGACTCACTGGCGGGGAGCAGTACTTC.

The chain uses TRBV7-6 and TRBJ2-7; D gene uncertain. The germline V gene has CDR1 SGHVS and CDR2 FNYEAQ. The CDR3 consists of 13 residues. Deletions cut 1 base from V and 3 bases from J, with 7 bases between. CDR3 coding DNA: TGTGCCAGCAGCTTAGACATTTTCTACGAGCAGTACTTC. It codes for CASSLDIFYEQYF.

The V gene is TRBV9, the J gene TRBJ2-1, with D maybe TRBD2 (5 bases). V lost 4 bases and J 9 bases, leaving 14 bases between the germline ends. CDR3 length equals 13 residues. Germline values: CDR1 SGDLS, CDR2 YYNGEE. The CDR3: CASSLGAPAEQFF. The CDR3 nucleotides read TGTGCCAGCAGCCTGGGAGCTCCTGCTGAGCAGTTCTTC. Full variable domain (outside the CDR3, taken from reference TRBV9 and TRBJ2-1): DSGVTQTPKHLITATGQRVTLRCSPRSGDLSVYWYQQSLDQGLQFLIQYYNGEERAKGNILERFSAQQFPDLHSELNLSSLELGDSALYFCASSLGAPAEQFFGPGTRLTVL.

This chain connects TRBV5-6 to TRBJ2-3, with D possibly matching TRBD2 (7 bases). The germline gives CDR1 SGHDT, CDR2 YYEEEE. This CDR3 region has 16 residues. Trimming cost V 3 bases and J 1 base, with 15 bases left between them. In nucleotides, the CDR3 is TGTGCCAGCAGCTGGCTCGCGGGGGCGCGCACAGATACGCAGTATTTT. Translation gives CASSWLAGARTDTQYF.

The chain recombines TRBV5-1 with TRBJ1-5; no clear D. Trimming pared 3 bases from V and 0 bases from J, leaving 10 bases between. This CDR3 region has 15 residues. Per the germline V gene, CDR1 is SGHRS and CDR2 is YFSETQ. The CDR3 loop reads CASSYSGDSNQPQHF. The CDR3 nucleotides are TGCGCCAGCAGCTACAGTGGCGATAGCAATCAGCCCCAGCATTTT. Using reference TRBV5-1 and TRBJ1-5 for the parts outside the CDR3, the full variable domain is KAGVTQTPRYLIKTRGQQVTLSCSPISGHRSVSWYQQTPGQGLQFLFEYFSETQRNKGNFPGRFSGRQFSNSRSEMNVSTLELGDSALYLCASSYSGDSNQPQHFGDGTRLSIL.

The genes are TRBV9 and TRBJ2-1, with D possibly TRBD1 on 7 matching bases. Germline V lookup: CDR1 SGDLS, CDR2 YYNGEE. The CDR3 runs to 16 residues. The V gene lost 1 base and the J gene lost 2 bases, with 13 bases spanning the gap. The CDR3 region is CASSVTTRGAYNEQFF. Here the CDR3 DNA reads TGTGCCAGCAGCGTAACAACCAGGGGGGCCTACAATGAGCAGTTCTTC.

This clone was recorded a few times. The chain joins TRBV7-2 to TRBJ2-1; 9 nucleotides line up with TRBD2. Germline CDR1 reads SGHTA; CDR2 reads FQGNSA. J gave up 6 bases and V 2 bases, and 8 bases lay outside the gene matches. The CDR3 is 16 residues long. CDR3 protein: CASSLTGTSLTNEQFF. In DNA, the CDR3 is TGTGCCAGCAGCTTAACCGGGACTAGCCTCACCAATGAGCAGTTCTTC.

This rearrangement joins TRBV4-1 to TRBJ2-2; D is unclear. The germline V gene encodes CDR1 MGHRA and CDR2 YSYEKL. The CDR3 has 17 residues. V was trimmed by 4 bases and J by 4 bases, leaving 19 bases between them. The CDR3 sequence: CASSLPAGEATTGELFF. The CDR3 bases are TGCGCCAGCAGCCTGCCCGCAGGAGAAGCGACCACCGGGGAGCTGTTTTTT.

The chain joins TRBV28 to TRBJ2-2, with D maybe TRBD1 (7 bases). Germline values: CDR1 MDHEN, CDR2 SYDVKM. This CDR3 has 15 amino acids. The V gene lost 6 bases and the J gene lost 6 bases, with 17 bases spanning the gap. The CDR3 bases are TGTGCCAGCAGACCCAGGGGGGCAGTTTCCGGGGAGCTGTTTTTT. This sequence encodes CASRPRGAVSGELFF.

The chain links TRBV9 to TRBJ2-3, with 9 nucleotides matching TRBD2. Germline loops: CDR1 SGDLS, CDR2 YYNGEE. This CDR3 is built from 17 residues. J gave up 4 bases and V 0 bases, and 9 bases lay outside the gene matches. DNA of the CDR3: TGTGCCAGCAGCGTAGGGGTAGGCGGGGGGGCGGCAGATACGCAGTATTTT. This encodes CASSVGVGGGAADTQYF. Complete variable domain (other parts from reference TRBV9 and TRBJ2-3): DSGVTQTPKHLITATGQRVTLRCSPRSGDLSVYWYQQSLDQGLQFLIQYYNGEERAKGNILERFSAQQFPDLHSELNLSSLELGDSALYFCASSVGVGGGAADTQYFGPGTRLTVL.

The V gene is TRBV18, the J gene TRBJ2-3; D is uncertain. The CDR3 extends over 14 amino acids. Germline CDR1 KGHSH, CDR2 LQKENI. V gave up 6 bases and J gave up 1 base, with 11 bases separating them. This CDR3 reads CASSARRGTDTQYF. The CDR3 nucleotides are TGTGCCAGCTCCGCGCGCCGAGGCACAGATACGCAGTATTTT.

The CDR3 DNA reads TGTGCCAGCAGCTTAGTGGGACAGGGGAATTCACCCCTCCACTTT. Its translation is CASSLVGQGNSPLHF. The chain is built from TRBV7-9 and TRBJ1-6; 10 nucleotides match TRBD1. This CDR3 is built from 15 residues. Germline V gives CDR1 SEHNR, CDR2 FQNEAQ (reference sequence). The J segment lost 7 bases and the V segment lost 1 base, leaving 1 base of the junction unmatched.

The chain recombines TRBV27 with TRBJ1-5; a possible D gene is TRBD1 (5 bases). Trimming stripped 7 bases from V and 7 bases from J, with 20 bases between. This CDR3 has 15 amino acids. Germline CDR1 reads MNHEY; CDR2 reads SMNVEV (reference sequence). CDR3 sequence: CASTLRPGRGQPQHF. As DNA, the CDR3 is TGTGCCAGCACCTTACGCCCAGGTCGGGGGCAGCCCCAGCATTTT.

The chain is built from TRBV9 and TRBJ2-6, with TRBD1 as a possible D gene (5 bases). Per germline, CDR1 SGDLS and CDR2 YYNGEE. The V and J ends lost 4 bases and 1 base respectively, with 9 bases between them. The CDR3 length is 15 residues. The CDR3 is CASSKGVSGANVLTF. As DNA, the CDR3 is TGTGCCAGCAGCAAAGGGGTATCTGGGGCCAACGTCCTGACTTTC.

The chain recombines TRBV6-5 with TRBJ1-2; D gene ambiguous. The CDR3 is 13 residues long. Trimming took 7 bases from V and 3 from J, leaving 12 bases between them. Germline values: CDR1 MNHEY, CDR2 SVGAGI. CDR3 protein: CASTKRGYYGYTF. CDR3 nucleotide sequence: TGTGCCAGCACCAAACGGGGTTACTATGGCTACACCTTC.

The rearrangement uses TRBV11-1 and TRBJ1-5, with D unresolved. This CDR3 region has 13 residues. The ends were cut back, 5 bases at V and 0 bases at J, with 5 bases in the middle. CDR1 is SGHAT, CDR2 FQDESV, per germline (reference sequence). The CDR3 here is CASSPDSNQPQHF. The CDR3 region has the DNA TGTGCCAGCAGCCCTGATAGCAATCAGCCCCAGCATTTT.

The chain recombines TRBV7-3 with TRBJ2-2; TRBD2 might be the D (9 bases). Looked up from germline, CDR1 is SGHTA and CDR2 is FQGTGA. The length of the CDR3 is 16 residues. With 4 bases removed from V and 7 bases from J, the gap between germline ends came to 19 bases. The CDR3: CASSSRGLAGYGELFF. Here the CDR3 DNA reads TGTGCCAGCAGCTCCAGGGGGCTAGCGGGATACGGGGAGCTGTTTTTT.

The chain joins TRBV21-1 to TRBJ2-1; no DNA check was done on the table's D call, TRBD2. TRBV21-1 counts as a pseudogene. The CDR3 totals 21 residues. The chain's CDR3 is CASGLAANRTVARSSYNEQFF. DNA for the CDR3: TGTGCCAGTGGACTAGCTGCAAACCGAACAGTAGCAAGGAGCTCCTACAATGAGCAGTTCTTC.

The V gene is TRBV7-9, the J gene TRBJ1-2; tentative D call: TRBD1 (6 bases). Germline-derived CDR1 and CDR2 are SEHNR and FQNEAQ (reference sequence). The germline V and J ends were trimmed by 4 bases and 8 bases, with 17 bases remaining between them. This CDR3 has 14 residues. CDR3 DNA: TGTGCCAGCAGCTCCGGGACACGCTTGGGAGGCTACACCTTC. It codes for CASSSGTRLGGYTF.

The rearrangement links TRBV5-1 to TRBJ2-2; D is undetermined. The CDR3 loop spans 14 amino acids. The ends were cut back, 4 bases at V and 5 bases at J, with 12 bases in the middle. Germline V lookup: CDR1 SGHRS, CDR2 YFSETQ. The CDR3 sequence is CASSKGAATGELFF. For the CDR3, the DNA is TGCGCCAGCAGCAAAGGAGCAGCTACCGGGGAGCTGTTTTTT.

The chain couples TRBV7-3 to TRBJ2-2, with D perhaps given as TRBD1 or TRBD2 (5 bases each). Germline-derived CDR1 and CDR2 are SGHTA and FQGTGA. This CDR3 contains 15 residues. V lost 6 bases, J lost 3 bases, and 14 bases lay in between. The CDR3 here is CASRDSGTYTGELFF. The CDR3 coding sequence is TGTGCCAGCAGAGACTCCGGGACCTACACCGGGGAGCTGTTTTTT.

This rearrangement joins TRBV6-6 to TRBJ1-4, with D hard to call. Per germline, CDR1 MNHNY and CDR2 SVGAGI (reference sequence). V was trimmed by 4 bases and J by 7 bases, leaving 13 bases between them. The CDR3 has 14 amino acids. CDR3 bases: TGTGCCAGCAGTTCGCGCACACGGGGTGAAAAACTGTTTTTT. Its protein is CASSSRTRGEKLFF.